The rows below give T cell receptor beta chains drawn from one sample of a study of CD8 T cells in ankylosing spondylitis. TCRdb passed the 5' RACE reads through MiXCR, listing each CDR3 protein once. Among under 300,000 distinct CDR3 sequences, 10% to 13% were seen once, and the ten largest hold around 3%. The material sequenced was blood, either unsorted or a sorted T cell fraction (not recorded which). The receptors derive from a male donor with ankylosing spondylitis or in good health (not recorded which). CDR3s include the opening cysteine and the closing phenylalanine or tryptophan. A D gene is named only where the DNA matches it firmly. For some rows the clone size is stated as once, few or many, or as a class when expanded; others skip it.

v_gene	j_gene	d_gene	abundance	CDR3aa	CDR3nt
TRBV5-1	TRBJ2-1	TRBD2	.	CASSRSGIEQFF	TGCGCCAGCAGCCGAAGCGGGATTGAGCAGTTCTTC
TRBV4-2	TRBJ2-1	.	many	CASSQAGKRSAQFF	TGTGCCAGCAGCCAAGCAGGCAAGCGTTCGGCGCAGTTCTTC
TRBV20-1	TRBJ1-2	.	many	CSLQGGDF	TGCAGTTTACAAGGAGGGGATTTC
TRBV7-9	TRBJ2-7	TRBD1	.	CASSTGTGDYEQYF	TGTGCCAGCAGCACGGGGACAGGGGACTACGAGCAGTACTTC
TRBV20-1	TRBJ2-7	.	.	CSAFRTGGFYEQYF	TGCAGTGCTTTTCGGACTGGGGGCTTTTACGAGCAGTACTTC
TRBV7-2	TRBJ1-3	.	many	CASSLFSGSSGNTIYF	TGTGCCAGCAGCTTATTTTCGGGGAGCTCTGGAAACACCATATATTTT
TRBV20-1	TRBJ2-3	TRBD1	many	CSASRQGEGTDTQYF	TGCAGTGCTAGTCGACAGGGAGAGGGCACAGATACGCAGTATTTT
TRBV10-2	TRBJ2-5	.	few	CASRGVETQYF	TGCGCCAGCAGGGGTGTAGAGACCCAGTACTTC
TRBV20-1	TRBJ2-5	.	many	CSAPAAGHNYEETQYF	TGCAGTGCTCCCGCCGCGGGACACAACTACGAAGAGACCCAGTACTTC
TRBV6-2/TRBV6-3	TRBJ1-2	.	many	CASSSPTLEGRGGYTF	TGTGCCAGCAGTTCCCCCACCTTGGAGGGACGAGGTGGCTACACCTTC
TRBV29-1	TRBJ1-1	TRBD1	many	CSVADRAAFF	TGCAGCGTTGCTGACAGGGCGGCTTTCTTT
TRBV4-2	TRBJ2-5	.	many	CASSRASQETQYF	TGTGCCAGCAGCCGGGCTAGCCAAGAGACCCAGTACTTC
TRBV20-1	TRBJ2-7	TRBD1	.	CSAREGTGLGDEQYF	TGCAGTGCTAGGGAGGGGACAGGCCTGGGTGACGAGCAGTACTTC
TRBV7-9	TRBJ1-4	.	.	CASSSHRDSDEKLFF	TGTGCCAGCAGCAGCCACAGGGATTCGGATGAAAAACTGTTTTTT
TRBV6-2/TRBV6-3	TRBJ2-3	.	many	CASSYAELAGPTDTQYF	TGTGCCAGCAGTTACGCCGAGTTAGCTGGGCCCACAGATACGCAGTATTTT
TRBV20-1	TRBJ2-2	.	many	CSARGQSEAYTGELFF	TGCAGTGCTAGAGGCCAGAGTGAGGCGTACACCGGGGAGCTGTTTTTT
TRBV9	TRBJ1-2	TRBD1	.	CASSSSGGTDYGYTF	TGTGCCAGCAGCTCATCAGGGGGGACAGACTATGGCTACACCTTC
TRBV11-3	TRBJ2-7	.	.	CASSLGAQGSGEQYF	TGTGCCAGCAGCTTAGGAGCCCAGGGATCCGGCGAGCAGTACTTC
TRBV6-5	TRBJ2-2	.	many	CASSYENTGELFF	TGTGCCAGCAGTTACGAGAACACCGGGGAGCTGTTTTTT
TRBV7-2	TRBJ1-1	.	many	CASSLTTEAFF	TGTGCCAGCAGCCTAACCACTGAAGCTTTCTTT
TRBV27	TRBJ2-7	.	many	CASSFSTTSYEQYF	TGTGCCAGCAGTTTTTCGACTACATCCTACGAGCAGTACTTC
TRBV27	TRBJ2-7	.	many	CASPGQGYEQYF	TGTGCCAGCCCCGGGCAGGGCTACGAGCAGTACTTC
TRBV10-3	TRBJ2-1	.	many	CAISAMGAENEQFF	TGTGCCATCAGTGCTATGGGGGCCGAGAATGAGCAGTTCTTC
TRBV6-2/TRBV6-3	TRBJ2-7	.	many	CASSDTTPYEQYF	TGTGCCAGCAGTGACACCACACCGTACGAGCAGTACTTC
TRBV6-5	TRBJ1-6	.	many	CASSYSGGANSPLHF	TGTGCCAGCAGTTACTCCGGGGGCGCAAATTCACCCCTCCACTTT
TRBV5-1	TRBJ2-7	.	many	CASSPTGTAYEQYF	TGCGCCAGCAGCCCGACAGGGACTGCCTACGAGCAGTACTTC